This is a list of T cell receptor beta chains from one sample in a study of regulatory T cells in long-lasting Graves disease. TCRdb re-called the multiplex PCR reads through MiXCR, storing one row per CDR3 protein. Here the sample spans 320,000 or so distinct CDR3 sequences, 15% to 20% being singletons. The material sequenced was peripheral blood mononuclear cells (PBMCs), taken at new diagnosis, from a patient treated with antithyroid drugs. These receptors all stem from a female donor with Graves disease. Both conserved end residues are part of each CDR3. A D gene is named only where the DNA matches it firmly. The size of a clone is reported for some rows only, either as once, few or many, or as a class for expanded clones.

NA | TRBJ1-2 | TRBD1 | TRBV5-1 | CASSPGQRAFGYTF | TGCGCCAGCAGTCCGGGACAGAGGGCTTTTGGCTACACCTTC
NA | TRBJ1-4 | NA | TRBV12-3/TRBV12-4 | CASRRDGHGNEKLFF | TGTGCCAGCAGAAGGGACGGGCATGGGAATGAAAAACTGTTTTTT
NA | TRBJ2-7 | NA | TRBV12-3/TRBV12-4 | CASHPGPTNEQYF | TGTGCCAGCCATCCGGGGCCAACCAATGAGCAGTACTTC
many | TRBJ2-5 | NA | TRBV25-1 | CASSADVQETQYF | TGTGCCAGCAGCGCCGATGTCCAAGAGACCCAGTACTTC
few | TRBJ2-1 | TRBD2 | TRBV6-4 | CASSQEGLAGHEQFF | TGTGCCAGCTCTCAGGAGGGACTAGCGGGACATGAGCAGTTCTTC
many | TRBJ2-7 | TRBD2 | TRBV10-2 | CASRPLAGGPYEQYF | TGCGCCAGCAGACCCCTAGCGGGAGGGCCTTACGAGCAGTACTTC
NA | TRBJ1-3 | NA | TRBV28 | CASSSPTRGSGNTIYF | TGTGCCAGCAGTTCCCCGACGCGGGGCTCTGGAAACACCATATATTTT
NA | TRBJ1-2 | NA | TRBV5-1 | CASSLNEGGGYTF | TGCGCCAGCAGCTTGAACGAGGGAGGCGGCTACACCTTC
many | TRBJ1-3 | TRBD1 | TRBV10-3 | CAISDGTASSGNTIYF | TGTGCCATCAGTGACGGGACAGCCAGCTCTGGAAACACCATATATTTT
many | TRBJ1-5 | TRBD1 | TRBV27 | CASSLYQGADQPQHF | TGTGCCAGCAGTTTATACCAGGGGGCGGATCAGCCCCAGCATTTT